Below, one T cell receptor beta chain is given with its context. Its antigen target is currently unknown. Base quality data are lacking; no much larger clone is found one base away. From its cysteine to its phenylalanine, the CDR3 spans 15 amino acids. Only the CDR3 region is kept as DNA, spanning 45 bases read in frame from base 1. V trim: 4 bases; J trim: 2 bases; unmatched bases: 8. The germline V gene specifies LGHNA as CDR1 and YSLEER as CDR2. TCRbeta CDR3 regions were amplified from genomic DNA by means of the immunoSEQ Assay, a bias-controlled multiplex PCR. Per the original workflow: The number of nucleated cells in each sample was estimated by amplification of reference gene primers within the assay. Sequence reads were collapsed and filtered to measure the absolute abundance of every unique TCRbeta CDR3 rearrangement. For each sample, productive Simpson clonality was calculated as the square root of Simpson's diversity index across productive rearrangements. TCRdb obtained this table from immuneACCESS and retained in-frame rearrangements with V and J assigned. These tables miss some clones; where compared with another copy, unresolved V genes account for less than half of the shortfall, and the remainder is unexplained. The V and J calls and clone size come from that table; D and trimming were worked out from the DNA. This sample lists around 250,000 clones; more than 80% were detected once. Of the sample, around 2.2% falls within the top ten clones.

The sample belongs to a study of blood T cell repertoires in COVID-19 (dated by TCRdb to 2018 to 2021). Study-level background: Samples covering the acute and convalescent phases of COVID-19 were provided by collaborators in the United States, Italy and Spain. The material from the prospective study consisted of cDNA or gDNA derived from T cells, B-cell-depleted T cells, or PBMCs. Deeply sampled blood TCRbeta repertoires from subjects exposed to, actively infected with, or recovered from COVID-19 were included in the dataset. A freely available public database, intended as a resource for researchers studying the immune response to SARS-CoV-2, is where the repertoires were released. The samples were drawn from the first 160 participants of the ongoing ImmuneRACE study and from some 1,300 subjects provided by 6 global collaborators. A de-identified subject ID, COVID-19 status, age in years and sex were almost always included in the sample metadata. Where HLA class I and class II types were available, the types were taken from metadata supplied by the sample provider, not from assay-based typing. Findings and caveats that apply to the study as a whole: Clinical and demographic metadata were provided uncurated, with the amount varying by source and participant.

Samples from volunteer blood donors who had recovered from COVID-19 were contributed by a second Seattle source. Each collaborating institution followed its own protocols to collect whole blood in K2EDTA tubes. For TCRbeta analysis, collaborators shipped samples as frozen whole blood, isolated PBMCs, or DNA extracted from either of those sample types. This clonotype was sampled from a man aged 25 to 40 who had recovered from COVID-19. The V and J segments used are TRBV4-3 and TRBJ2-7; 7 middle bases align to TRBD2. The sequenced material came from peripheral blood. The CDR3 loop reads CASSLLAGPTYEQYF. The base sequence is TGCGCCAGCAGCCTATTAGCGGGCCCCACCTACGAGCAGTACTTC.